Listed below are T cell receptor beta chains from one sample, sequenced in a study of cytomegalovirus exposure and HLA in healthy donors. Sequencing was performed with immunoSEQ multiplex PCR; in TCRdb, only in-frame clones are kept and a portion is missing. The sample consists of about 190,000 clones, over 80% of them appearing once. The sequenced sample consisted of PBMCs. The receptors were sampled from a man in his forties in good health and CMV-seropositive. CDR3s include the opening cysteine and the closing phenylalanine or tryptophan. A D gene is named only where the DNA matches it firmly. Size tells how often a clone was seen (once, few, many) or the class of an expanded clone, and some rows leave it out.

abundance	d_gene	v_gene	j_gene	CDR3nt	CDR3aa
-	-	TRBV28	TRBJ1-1	TGTGCCAGCAAGGGTCGTGTGGGGGGTACTGAAGCTTTCTTT	CASKGRVGGTEAFF
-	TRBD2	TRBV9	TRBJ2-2	TGTGCCAGCAGCGCTGGACTAGCGCCGAACACCGGGGAGCTGTTTTTT	CASSAGLAPNTGELFF
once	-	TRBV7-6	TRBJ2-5	TGTGCCAGCAGCAAAGAGGAGACCCAGTACTTC	CASSKEETQYF
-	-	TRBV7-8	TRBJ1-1	TGTGCCAGCAGCTACGACAGAAGCGAGAACACTGAAGCTTTCTTT	CASSYDRSENTEAFF
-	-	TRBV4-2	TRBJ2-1	TGTGCCAGCAATAAAGGGAGCTCCTACAATGAGCAGTTCTTC	CASNKGSSYNEQFF
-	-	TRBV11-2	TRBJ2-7	TGTGCCAGCAGCCCCATATTTCGGAGCGAGCAGTACTTC	CASSPIFRSEQYF
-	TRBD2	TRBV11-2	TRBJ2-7	TGTGCCAGCAGCTCACCGGGACTAACGTACGAGCAGTACTTC	CASSSPGLTYEQYF
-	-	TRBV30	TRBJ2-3	TGTGCCTGGATGCACGGAGGAGATACGCAGTATTTT	CAWMHGGDTQYF
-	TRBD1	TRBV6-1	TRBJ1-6	TGTGCCAGCAGTGCCCCGGGACAGGGGGCTTCACCCCTCCACTTT	CASSAPGQGASPLHF
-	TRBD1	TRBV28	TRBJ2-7	TGTGCCAGCAATGACCGGGACAGGTCTACCTACGAGCAGTACTTC	CASNDRDRSTYEQYF
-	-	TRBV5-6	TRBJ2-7	TGTGCCAGCAGCTTGAGTGGTTCGAGTTACGAGCAGTACTTC	CASSLSGSSYEQYF
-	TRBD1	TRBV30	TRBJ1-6	TGTGCCTGGGGGGACAGGGCGGGGTCACCCCTCCACTTT	CAWGDRAGSPLHF
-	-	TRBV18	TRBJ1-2	TGTGCCAGCTCACCAGCGGGGGACGCCTATGGCTACACCTTC	CASSPAGDAYGYTF
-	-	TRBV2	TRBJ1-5	TGTGCCAGCAGCGGAAACGCGGGCAGCAATCAGCCCCAGCATTTT	CASSGNAGSNQPQHF
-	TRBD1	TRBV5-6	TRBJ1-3	TGTGCCAGCAGCAACGCGGAATTGACAGGGCGCTCTGGAAACACCATATATTTT	CASSNAELTGRSGNTIYF
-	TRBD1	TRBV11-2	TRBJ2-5	TGTGCCAGCAGCTTGGGACAGGGGGCATCGCGAGAGACCCAGTACTTC	CASSLGQGASRETQYF
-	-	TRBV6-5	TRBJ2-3	TGTGCCAGCAGACTAAGGGGGGGTGGCGATACGCAGTATTTT	CASRLRGGGDTQYF